Listed below are T cell receptor beta chains from one sample, sequenced in a study of CD4 T cells in relation to SARS-CoV-2 and coronaviruses. Their antigen targets remain unknown. Data came from immunoSEQ multiplex PCR; TCRdb stores just in-frame clones and leaves some out. The sample lists tens of thousands of clones; approximately 80% were seen once. The sequencing sample was made of CD4+ T cells from PBMCs, cultured in vitro. All receptors derive from a human donor in good health. The CDR3 runs from the conserved cysteine through the conserved F or W. D genes are given only for firm matches. Size is stated for part of the rows, as once, few or many counts, or as a class when the clone is expanded.

d_call	clone_size	v_call	j_call	cdr3_nt	cdr3_aa
.	.	TRBV18	TRBJ2-2	TGTGCCAGCTCACCGGTGAGGGAGAACACCGGGGAGCTGTTTTTT	CASSPVRENTGELFF
.	once	TRBV27	TRBJ2-5	TGTGCCAGCAGTCTTCTAGGATTCCGTACTGGTGGCCAAGAGACCCAGTACTTC	CASSLLGFRTGGQETQYF
.	.	TRBV3-1/TRBV3-2	TRBJ1-2	TGTGCCAGCAGCCGGGGAAACTATGGCTACACCTTC	CASSRGNYGYTF
.	.	TRBV7-9	TRBJ1-6	TGTGCCAGCAGCTTAGCCGGGGATAATTCACCCCTCCACTTT	CASSLAGDNSPLHF
TRBD1	.	TRBV18	TRBJ2-2	TGTGCCAGCTCACGGACAGGGGCTGACACCGGGGAGCTGTTTTTT	CASSRTGADTGELFF
.	.	TRBV6-5	TRBJ1-2	TGTGCCAGCAGCAGTCGACGGGAATACGGCTACACCTTC	CASSSRREYGYTF
.	few	TRBV15	TRBJ1-5	TGTGCCACCGGCCGTAGCAATCAGCCCCAGCATTTT	CATGRSNQPQHF
.	.	TRBV6-5	TRBJ1-5	TGTGCCAGCAGTTTACAGGGTTCCGGCAATCAGCCCCAGCATTTT	CASSLQGSGNQPQHF
.	few	TRBV7-2	TRBJ1-2	TGTGCCAGCAGCTTAGGACGGACGTGGCCAGGTGGCTACACCTTC	CASSLGRTWPGGYTF
.	once	TRBV3-1/TRBV3-2	TRBJ1-2	TGTGCCAGCAGCCAAGAGAGCAGGGCTCACGGCTACACCTTC	CASSQESRAHGYTF
.	.	TRBV7-8	TRBJ2-1	TGTGCCAGCAGCTGGGTCGGGGGAGACAATGAGCAGTTCTTC	CASSWVGGDNEQFF
.	.	TRBV4-3	TRBJ1-2	TGCGCCAGCAGCCCGGAAGGGAGCTATGGCTACACCTTC	CASSPEGSYGYTF